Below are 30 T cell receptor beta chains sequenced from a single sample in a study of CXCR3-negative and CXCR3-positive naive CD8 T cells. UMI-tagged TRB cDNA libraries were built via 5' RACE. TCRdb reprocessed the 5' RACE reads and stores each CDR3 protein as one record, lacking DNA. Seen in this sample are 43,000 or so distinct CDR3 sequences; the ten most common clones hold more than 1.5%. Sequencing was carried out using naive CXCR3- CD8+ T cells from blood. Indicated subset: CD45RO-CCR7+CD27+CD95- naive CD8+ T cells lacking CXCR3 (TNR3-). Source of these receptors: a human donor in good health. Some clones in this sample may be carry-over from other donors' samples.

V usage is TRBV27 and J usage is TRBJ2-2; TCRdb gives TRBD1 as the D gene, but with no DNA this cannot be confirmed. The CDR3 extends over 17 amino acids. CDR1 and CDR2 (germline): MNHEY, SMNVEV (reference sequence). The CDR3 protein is CASSFFGQGGYAGELFF.

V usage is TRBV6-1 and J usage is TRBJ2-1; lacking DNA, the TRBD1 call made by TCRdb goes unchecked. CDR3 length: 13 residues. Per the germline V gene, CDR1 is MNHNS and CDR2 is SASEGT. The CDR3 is CASSDTGVGEQFF.

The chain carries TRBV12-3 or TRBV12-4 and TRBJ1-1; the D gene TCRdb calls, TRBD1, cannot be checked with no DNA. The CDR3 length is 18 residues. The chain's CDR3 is CASSLPGQGVDLGTEAFF.

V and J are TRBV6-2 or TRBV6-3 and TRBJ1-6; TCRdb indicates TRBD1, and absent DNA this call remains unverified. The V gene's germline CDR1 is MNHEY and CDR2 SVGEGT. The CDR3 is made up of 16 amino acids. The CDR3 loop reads CASSSPGQGDNSPLHF.

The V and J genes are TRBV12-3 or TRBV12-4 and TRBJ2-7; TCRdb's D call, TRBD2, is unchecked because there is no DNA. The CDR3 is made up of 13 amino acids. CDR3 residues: CASREGFTYEQYF.

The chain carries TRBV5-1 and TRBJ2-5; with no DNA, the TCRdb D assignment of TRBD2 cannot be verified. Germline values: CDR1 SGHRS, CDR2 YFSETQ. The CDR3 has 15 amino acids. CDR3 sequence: CASSLGTSGKETQYF. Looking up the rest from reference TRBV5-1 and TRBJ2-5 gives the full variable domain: KAGVTQTPRYLIKTRGQQVTLSCSPISGHRSVSWYQQTPGQGLQFLFEYFSETQRNKGNFPGRFSGRQFSNSRSEMNVSTLELGDSALYLCASSLGTSGKETQYFGPGTRLLVL.

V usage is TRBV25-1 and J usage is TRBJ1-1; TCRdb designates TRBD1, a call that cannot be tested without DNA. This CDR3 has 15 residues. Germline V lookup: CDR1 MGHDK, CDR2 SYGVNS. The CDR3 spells CASSGWTGDDTEAFF.

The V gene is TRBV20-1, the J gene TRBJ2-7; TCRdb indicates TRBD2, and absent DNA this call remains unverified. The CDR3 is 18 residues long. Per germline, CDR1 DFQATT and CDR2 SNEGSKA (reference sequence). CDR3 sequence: CSPLVGPSGRSSSYEQYF.

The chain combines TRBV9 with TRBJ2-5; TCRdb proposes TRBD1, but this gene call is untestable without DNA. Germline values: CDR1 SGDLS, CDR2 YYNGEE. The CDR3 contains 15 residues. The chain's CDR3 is CASSLRTGEGETQYF.

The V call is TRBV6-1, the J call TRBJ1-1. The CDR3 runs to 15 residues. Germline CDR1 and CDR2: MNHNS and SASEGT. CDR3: CASSERNLMNTEAFF.

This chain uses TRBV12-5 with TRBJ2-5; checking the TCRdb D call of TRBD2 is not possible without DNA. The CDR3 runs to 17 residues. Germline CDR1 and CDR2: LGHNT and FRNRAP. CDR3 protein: CASGLVPASSGGVTQYF.

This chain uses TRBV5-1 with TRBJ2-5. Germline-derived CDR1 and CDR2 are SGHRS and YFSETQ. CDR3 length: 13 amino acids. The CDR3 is CASSTDLEETQYF.

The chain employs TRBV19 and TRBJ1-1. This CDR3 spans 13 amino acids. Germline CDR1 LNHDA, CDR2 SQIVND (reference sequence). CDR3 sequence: CASSIATNTEAFF.

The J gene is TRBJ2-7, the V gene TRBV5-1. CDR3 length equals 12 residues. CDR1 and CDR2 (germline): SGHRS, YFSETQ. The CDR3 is CASALKPYEQYF. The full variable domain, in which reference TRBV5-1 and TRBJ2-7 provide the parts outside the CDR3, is KAGVTQTPRYLIKTRGQQVTLSCSPISGHRSVSWYQQTPGQGLQFLFEYFSETQRNKGNFPGRFSGRQFSNSRSEMNVSTLELGDSALYLCASALKPYEQYFGPGTRLTVT.

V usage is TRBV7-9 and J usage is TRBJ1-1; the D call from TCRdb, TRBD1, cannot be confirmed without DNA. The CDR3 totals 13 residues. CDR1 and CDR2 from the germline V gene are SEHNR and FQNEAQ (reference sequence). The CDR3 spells CASSAPPNTEAFF.

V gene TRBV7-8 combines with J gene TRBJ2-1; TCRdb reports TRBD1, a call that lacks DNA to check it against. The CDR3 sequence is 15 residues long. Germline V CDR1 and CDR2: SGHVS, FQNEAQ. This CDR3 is CASSLRLAGEGQVFF. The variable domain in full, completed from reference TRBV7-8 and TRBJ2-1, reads GAGVSQSPRYKVAKRGQDVALRCDPISGHVSLFWYQQALGQGPEFLTYFQNEAQLDKSGLPSDRFFAERPEGSVSTLKIQRTQQEDSAVYLCASSLRLAGEGQVFFGPGTRLTVL.

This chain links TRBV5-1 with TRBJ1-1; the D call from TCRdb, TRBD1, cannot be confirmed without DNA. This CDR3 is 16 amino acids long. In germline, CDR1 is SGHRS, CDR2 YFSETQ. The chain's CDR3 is CASSFWPGSDATEAFF.

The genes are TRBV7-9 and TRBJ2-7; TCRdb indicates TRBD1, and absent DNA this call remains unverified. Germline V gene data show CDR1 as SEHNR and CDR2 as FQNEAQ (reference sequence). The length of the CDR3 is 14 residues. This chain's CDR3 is CASSPWTGGHEQYF.

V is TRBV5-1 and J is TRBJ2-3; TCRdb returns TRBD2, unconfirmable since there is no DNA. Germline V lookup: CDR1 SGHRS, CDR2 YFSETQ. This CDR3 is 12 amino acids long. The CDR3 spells CASSSDRGTQYF.

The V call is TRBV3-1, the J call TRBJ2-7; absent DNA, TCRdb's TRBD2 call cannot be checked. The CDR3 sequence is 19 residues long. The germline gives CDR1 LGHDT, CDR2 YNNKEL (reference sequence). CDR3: CASSQEMPIGTSEVYEQYF.

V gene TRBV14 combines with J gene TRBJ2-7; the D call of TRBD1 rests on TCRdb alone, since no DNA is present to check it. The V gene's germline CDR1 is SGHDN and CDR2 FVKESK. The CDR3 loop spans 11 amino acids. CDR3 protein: CASSHRDRARF.

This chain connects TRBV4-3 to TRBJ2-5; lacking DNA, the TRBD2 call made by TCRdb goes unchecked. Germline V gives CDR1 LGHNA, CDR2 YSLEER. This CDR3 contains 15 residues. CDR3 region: CASSSSGGLQETQYF.

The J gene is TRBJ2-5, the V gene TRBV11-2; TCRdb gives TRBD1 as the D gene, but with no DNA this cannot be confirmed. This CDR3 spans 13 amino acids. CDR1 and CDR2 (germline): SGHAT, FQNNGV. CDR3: CASSRPGEETQYF. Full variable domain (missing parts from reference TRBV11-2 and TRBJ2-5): EAGVAQSPRYKIIEKRQSVAFWCNPISGHATLYWYQQILGQGPKLLIQFQNNGVVDDSQLPKDRFSAERLKGVDSTLKIQPAKLEDSAVYLCASSRPGEETQYFGPGTRLLVL.

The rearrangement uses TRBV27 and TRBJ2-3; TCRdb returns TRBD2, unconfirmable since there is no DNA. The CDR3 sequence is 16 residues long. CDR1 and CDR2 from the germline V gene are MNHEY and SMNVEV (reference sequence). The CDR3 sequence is CASSFTRATSIDTQYF.

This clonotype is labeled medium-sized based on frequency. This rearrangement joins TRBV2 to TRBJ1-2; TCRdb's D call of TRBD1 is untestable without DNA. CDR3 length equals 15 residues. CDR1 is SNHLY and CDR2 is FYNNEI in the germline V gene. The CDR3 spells CASSESAGANYGYTF.

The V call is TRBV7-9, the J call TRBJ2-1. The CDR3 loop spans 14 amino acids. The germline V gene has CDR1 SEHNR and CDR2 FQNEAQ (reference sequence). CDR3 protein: CASSSGSLYNEQFF.

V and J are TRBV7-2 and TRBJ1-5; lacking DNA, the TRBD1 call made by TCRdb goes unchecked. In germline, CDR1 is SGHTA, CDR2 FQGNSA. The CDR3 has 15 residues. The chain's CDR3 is CASSEGAGVQQPQHF. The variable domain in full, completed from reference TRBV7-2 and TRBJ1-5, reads GAGVSQSPSNKVTEKGKDVELRCDPISGHTALYWYRQSLGQGLEFLIYFQGNSAPDKSGLPSDRFSAERTGGSVSTLTIQRTQQEDSAVYLCASSEGAGVQQPQHFGDGTRLSIL.

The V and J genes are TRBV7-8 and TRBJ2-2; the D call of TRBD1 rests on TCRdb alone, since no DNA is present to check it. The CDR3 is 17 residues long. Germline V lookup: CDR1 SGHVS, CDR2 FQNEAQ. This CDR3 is CASSPLWRGMNTGELFF.

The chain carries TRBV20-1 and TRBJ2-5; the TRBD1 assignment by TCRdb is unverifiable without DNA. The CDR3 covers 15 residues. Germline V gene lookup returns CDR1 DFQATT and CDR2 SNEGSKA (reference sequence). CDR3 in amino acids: CSARPDRDPQETQYF.

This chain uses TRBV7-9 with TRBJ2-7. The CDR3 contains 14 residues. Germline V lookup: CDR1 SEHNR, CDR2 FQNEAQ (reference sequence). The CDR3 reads CASSAFSGDYEQYF.